The T cell receptor beta chain under discussion was sequenced for a study of shared clonotypes between healthy human individuals. In the authors' workflow: ImmunoSEQ gave junction-only sequences without quality scores, so filtering differed. Method: immunoSEQ multiplex PCR; TCRdb's copy keeps in-frame clones and lacks some. That table is the source of V, J and clone size, and D and trimming were worked out from the DNA. The top ten hold less than 0.06% of the sample, which has hundreds of thousands of clones, roughly 95% seen once. The ends lost 1 base at V and 2 bases at J; junction bases unmatched: 18. Germline CDR1 and CDR2: SGHRS and YFSETQ. The CDR3 contains 20 residues.

Material: naive CD4+ T cells sorted from blood. Subset noted: CD45RA+ positively selected. This TCR came from a woman in her twenties or thirties in good health. V usage is TRBV5-1 and J usage is TRBJ2-5; 9 bases agree with TRBD2. This CDR3 is CASSLRPAGGAFKGQETQYF. The CDR3 DNA follows: TGCGCCAGCAGCTTGCGGCCAGCGGGAGGAGCTTTTAAGGGGCAAGAGACCCAGTACTTC.